These 8 T cell receptor beta chains came from one sample sequenced in a study of cytomegalovirus exposure and HLA in healthy donors. The PCR had 60 Vbeta and 13 Jbeta primers. The table came from immunoSEQ multiplex PCR; TCRdb's copy has only in-frame clones and leaves some out. The sample consists of approximately 180,000 clones, approximately 78% of them appearing once. The sequenced material came from PBMCs. These receptors came from a human donor in good health.

This chain links TRBV9 with TRBJ1-6; 8 nucleotides line up with TRBD1. Trimming cost V 2 bases and J 6 bases; bases outside gene matches: 4. Per germline, CDR1 SGDLS and CDR2 YYNGEE. This CDR3 contains 15 residues. The CDR3 DNA reads TGTGCCAGCAGCGTGAATACAGGGGGTAATTCACCCCTCCACTTT. Protein: CASSVNTGGNSPLHF.

CDR3 coding DNA: TGTGCCAGCAGTCATACAGGGGGGGTGAACTATGGCTACACCTTC. This codes for CASSHTGGVNYGYTF. This chain links TRBV6-5 with TRBJ1-2; 8 bases fit TRBD1. The trim removed 5 bases at V and 2 bases at J, leaving 7 bases unmatched. Germline V lookup: CDR1 MNHEY, CDR2 SVGAGI. The CDR3 length is 15 residues.

The rearrangement joins TRBV5-1 to TRBJ2-7; TRBD2 is a possible D gene (6 bases). Deletions cut 4 bases from V and 6 bases from J, with 17 bases between. Germline V gives CDR1 SGHRS, CDR2 YFSETQ. This CDR3 spans 14 amino acids. CDR3 loop: CASSPTVGSGEQYF. The CDR3 DNA follows: TGCGCCAGCAGCCCGACAGTCGGGAGTGGCGAGCAGTACTTC.

The rearrangement uses TRBV6-5 and TRBJ2-2, with D possibly matching TRBD1 (6 bases). The germline CDR1 and CDR2 sequences are MNHEY and SVGAGI. The CDR3 sequence is 14 residues long. The V end lost 5 bases, the J end lost 4 bases, and 11 bases lay between the germline ends. The CDR3 DNA reads TGTGCCAGCAGTACCTCAGGGGCCACCGGGGAGCTGTTTTTT. This gives the protein CASSTSGATGELFF.

The chain links TRBV27 to TRBJ2-2, with 8 bases that match TRBD2. Germline CDR1 MNHEY, CDR2 SMNVEV (reference sequence). This CDR3 contains 15 residues. V trimming: 7 bases; J trimming: 3 bases; junction bases outside the gene matches: 7. CDR3 nucleotide sequence: TGTGCCAGCACCCAAAGGCGGGGGGACACCGGGGAGCTGTTTTTT. It encodes CASTQRRGDTGELFF.

This chain connects TRBV10-3 to TRBJ2-5; 11 bases map to TRBD2. V was pared by 0 bases and J by 5 bases, with 14 bases of the junction left unmatched. The CDR3 is 19 residues long. Germline V gene data show CDR1 as ENHRY and CDR2 as SYGVKD. CDR3 DNA sequence: TGTGCCATCAGTGAGTCTCGGAGTAGCGGGGGGGCGTTCGCCGAGACCCAGTACTTC. This encodes CAISESRSSGGAFAETQYF.

The chain couples TRBV19 to TRBJ1-2; a possible D gene is TRBD1 (5 bases). The CDR3 has 13 residues. Germline V gene data show CDR1 as LNHDA and CDR2 as SQIVND (reference sequence). V lost 5 bases and J lost 5, with 12 bases in between. The CDR3 spells CASSFSGAYGYTF. The DNA of the CDR3 is TGTGCCAGTAGTTTTAGCGGGGCGTATGGCTACACCTTC.

The rearrangement joins TRBV27 to TRBJ1-5; no firm D call. This CDR3 comprises 13 residues. Germline V gene data show CDR1 as MNHEY and CDR2 as SMNVEV (reference sequence). V was pared by 4 bases and J by 3 bases, with 7 bases between. CDR3 residues: CASSSGFNQPQHF. The CDR3 bases are TGTGCCAGCAGTTCAGGATTCAATCAGCCCCAGCATTTT.